This TCR beta chain was recovered during a study of control samples from healthy donors and cancer patients. V shed 0 bases and J 5 bases; nucleotides not matched to a gene: 2. The CDR3 is 15 amino acids. Per the germline V gene, CDR1 is LNHNV and CDR2 is YYDKDF (reference sequence). Using immunoSEQ multiplex PCR, the repertoire was profiled, and TCRdb retains in-frame clones only, with some absent. The data hold around 84,000 clones, with 91% observed a single time. The clonotype comes from a man aged 30 to 45 in good health. This chain uses TRBV15 with TRBJ2-5; 11 bases are shared with TRBD2. Specimen: blood. The CDR3: CATSRDRLAGETQYF. The CDR3 nucleotides read TGTGCCACCAGCAGAGACCGACTAGCGGGGGAGACCCAGTACTTC.